This is a list of T cell receptor beta chains from one sample in a study of cytomegalovirus exposure and HLA in healthy donors. Sequencing used immunoSEQ multiplex PCR; TCRdb keeps in-frame clones, though not all of them. Here the sample spans under 200,000 clones, approximately 88% being singletons. Sequenced material: PBMCs. The origin of the receptors is a boy aged 2 to 9 in good health and CMV-seronegative. Both conserved end residues are part of each CDR3. A D gene is named only where the DNA matches it firmly. The size of a clone is reported for some rows only, either as once, few or many, or as a class for expanded clones.

v_gene	j_gene	abundance	d_gene	CDR3aa	CDR3nt
TRBV5-6	TRBJ1-1	-	-	CASSLVRDNTEAFF	TGTGCCAGCAGCTTGGTACGGGATAACACTGAAGCTTTCTTT
TRBV6-1	TRBJ1-1	-	-	CASSGLRVTEAFF	TGTGCCAGCAGTGGGCTGCGGGTAACTGAAGCTTTCTTT
TRBV6-5	TRBJ2-7	-	-	CASSYSGESSYEQYF	TGTGCCAGCAGTTACTCCGGGGAAAGCTCCTACGAGCAGTACTTC
TRBV7-8	TRBJ2-3	-	-	CASSSTGDTQYF	TGTGCCAGCAGCTCTACGGGAGATACGCAGTATTTT
TRBV7-3	TRBJ2-1	-	TRBD2	CASSFGGRDFPYNEQFF	TGTGCCAGCAGCTTTGGCGGGAGGGACTTCCCGTACAATGAGCAGTTCTTC
TRBV6-1	TRBJ2-7	-	TRBD1	CASRPWGQNYEQYF	TGTGCCAGTAGGCCGTGGGGACAGAACTACGAGCAGTACTTC
TRBV18	TRBJ2-7	-	-	CASSPGSGAYEQYF	TGTGCCAGCTCACCTGGGTCCGGGGCCTACGAGCAGTACTTC
TRBV18	TRBJ1-1	-	TRBD1	CASSPWTGGAGTEAFF	TGTGCCAGCTCACCTTGGACAGGGGGCGCGGGTACTGAAGCTTTCTTT
TRBV18	TRBJ2-7	-	-	CASSPSGTRPYEQYF	TGTGCCAGCTCACCGTCCGGGACACGACCCTACGAGCAGTACTTC
TRBV11-2	TRBJ2-1	once	TRBD1	CASSYGQGPYNEQFF	TGTGCCAGCAGCTACGGACAGGGACCCTACAATGAGCAGTTCTTC
TRBV5-1	TRBJ2-7	-	TRBD2	CASSSAGVSYEQYF	TGCGCCAGCAGCTCAGCGGGGGTATCCTACGAGCAGTACTTC
TRBV7-9	TRBJ1-1	-	-	CASSATPGNTEAFF	TGTGCCAGCAGCGCAACGCCCGGGAACACTGAAGCTTTCTTT
TRBV19	TRBJ1-1	-	-	CASRAGANTEAFF	TGTGCCAGTAGGGCGGGGGCAAACACTGAAGCTTTCTTT
TRBV28	TRBJ2-1	-	TRBD2	CASSLQRTSGRLGEQFF	TGTGCCAGCAGTTTACAGCGGACTAGCGGGAGATTAGGTGAGCAGTTCTTC
TRBV19	TRBJ1-5	few	TRBD1	CASRPGQGVTYSNQPQHF	TGTGCCAGTAGGCCAGGACAGGGGGTGACTTATAGCAATCAGCCCCAGCATTTT
TRBV27	TRBJ2-7	-	-	CASSLRYSYGQYF	TGTGCCAGCAGTTTGCGATACAGCTACGGGCAGTACTTC
TRBV2	TRBJ1-2	-	-	CASSEVLTGNYGYTF	TGTGCCAGCAGTGAAGTCCTAACAGGGAACTATGGCTACACCTTC
TRBV6-1	TRBJ2-1	-	TRBD2	CASSEREEANEQFF	TGTGCCAGCAGTGAGCGGGAGGAGGCCAATGAGCAGTTCTTC
TRBV29-1	TRBJ2-3	-	-	CSVLRLGTDTQYF	TGCAGCGTTCTCCGACTAGGAACAGATACGCAGTATTTT
TRBV10-1	TRBJ2-1	few	TRBD2	CASRASGNDEQFF	TGCGCCAGCAGGGCTAGCGGGAACGATGAGCAGTTCTTC
TRBV7-9	TRBJ1-3	-	TRBD1	CASSKDRALSGNTIYF	TGTGCCAGCAGCAAGGACAGGGCTCTCTCTGGAAACACCATATATTTT
TRBV9	TRBJ1-1	once	-	CASSVDSTNTEAFF	TGTGCCAGCAGCGTAGATAGCACGAACACTGAAGCTTTCTTT